The rows below give T cell receptor beta chains drawn from one sample of a study of regulatory T cells in long-lasting Graves disease. TCRdb re-called the multiplex PCR reads with MiXCR, one entry per CDR3 protein. The data show hundreds of thousands of distinct CDR3 sequences, with 15% to 20% seen just once and 18% held by the top ten. The same sample was also used in a study of T cells in Graves' hyperthyroidism and ophthalmopathy.

The material sequenced was peripheral blood mononuclear cells (PBMCs), taken at new diagnosis, from a patient treated with antithyroid drugs. The receptor source for this set is a woman aged 25 to 39 with Graves disease. Each CDR3 is given without its conserved first and last residue.

ASKGVPGTGENYGYT,TRBV19,TRBJ1-2
ASSVERLAGVQELF,TRBV9,TRBJ2-2
ASSSQGAPTEAF,TRBV7-2,TRBJ1-1
ASSYLAGVIYEQY,TRBV6-2/TRBV6-3,TRBJ2-7
SVGDGNIQY,TRBV29-1,TRBJ2-4
ASSEFPSRDQH,TRBV2,TRBJ1-5
ASSPSYAEAF,TRBV18,TRBJ1-1
ASSDGTGGNQPQH,TRBV2,TRBJ1-5
ATSILQGLNNEQF,TRBV24-1,.
SATTGNSGNTIY,TRBV29-1,TRBJ1-3
ASSLSRSTEAF,TRBV11-3,TRBJ1-1
ASSFDETQY,TRBV7-9,TRBJ2-5
ASSLFGTATYEQY,TRBV12-3/TRBV12-4,TRBJ2-7
ASSGRTSSAFEQY,TRBV7-2,TRBJ2-7
ATARQNYGYT,TRBV15,TRBJ1-2
ASSLRGASANTGELF,TRBV5-1,TRBJ2-2
ASSPGDEQY,TRBV28,TRBJ2-7
ASSRGLTDTEAF,TRBV11-2,TRBJ1-1
ASSYPTGHANEKLF,TRBV6-2/TRBV6-3,TRBJ1-4
ASSLGVDRGTDTQY,TRBV5-4,TRBJ2-3
SARDHWGSNQPQH,TRBV20-1,TRBJ1-5
ASSLKGMGYT,TRBV28,TRBJ1-2
ASSVEMNTEAF,TRBV9,TRBJ1-1